This T cell receptor beta chain was retrieved from a study of blood T cells in healthy people across ages. A second PCR of about 6 to 11 cycles used a sample-barcoded 5' primer and a J-beta primer mix. TCRdb ran MiXCR on the 5' RACE reads and lists one entry per CDR3 protein. The sample lists around 1,100,000 distinct CDR3 sequences, more than 30% occurring once. J gave up 0 bases and V 5 bases, and 6 bases lay outside the gene matches. The V gene's germline CDR1 is DFQATT and CDR2 SNEGSKA (reference sequence). The CDR3 covers 15 residues. Donors each provided about 9.5 milliliters of peripheral blood.

Sequencing input: blood. The chain has TRBV20-1 and TRBJ2-3, with 9 bases that match TRBD1. This clonotype was obtained from a man aged 18 to 30 in good health. The CDR3 here is CSAEQGAASTDTQYF. In DNA, the CDR3 is TGCAGTGCTGAACAGGGGGCTGCCAGCACAGATACGCAGTATTTT.